This T cell receptor (beta chain) was obtained from a study of blood T cell repertoires in COVID-19. Original methodology: How many nucleated cells were present was estimated from reference gene primer amplification. Clones were sequenced by immunoSEQ multiplex PCR, and TCRdb holds only the in-frame ones, with some missing. V and J calls and clone size follow that table, whereas D and trimming were derived from the DNA. The sample includes some 130,000 clones, 70% to 90% of them seen just once. J was trimmed by 4 bases and V by 5 bases; bases with no gene match: 3. The CDR3 runs 13 residues. CDR1 and CDR2 (germline): SEHNR, FQNEAQ (reference sequence).

The clonotype originates from a woman in her fifties or sixties who had recovered from COVID-19. The chain uses TRBV7-9 and TRBJ1-2; 8 bases line up with TRBD1. Sequencing used peripheral blood. CDR3 region: CASSLGTGYGYTF. The CDR3 nucleotides read TGTGCCAGCAGCCTTGGGACAGGCTATGGCTACACCTTC.